The 17 T cell receptor beta chains in this list originate from one sample, sequenced in a study of blood T cell repertoires in COVID-19. Produced via immunoSEQ multiplex PCR; TCRdb's table is partial and in-frame only. This table has around 63,000 clones, 75% to 90% appearing once. The sequenced sample consisted of peripheral blood. These TCRs come from a woman aged 55 to 70 with COVID-19, enrolled during active disease.

This sequence joins TRBV25-1 and TRBJ2-3; 10 bases align to TRBD2. This CDR3 has 16 residues. CDR1 is MGHDK and CDR2 is SYGVNS in the germline V gene. Losses at the gene ends were 5 bases for V and 2 bases for J; bases not matched to a gene: 7. The DNA of the CDR3 is TGTGCCAGCAGTCCCAGGACTAGCGGATCCACAGATACGCAGTATTTT. Amino acids: CASSPRTSGSTDTQYF.

The chain recombines TRBV6-1 with TRBJ2-3, with 11 nucleotides matching TRBD2. V shed 3 bases and J 3 bases; nucleotides not matched to a gene: 8. This CDR3 has 17 amino acids. Germline V gene sequence: CDR1 MNHNS, CDR2 SASEGT. This CDR3 reads CASSDVVLAGVTDTQYF. CDR3 coding DNA: TGTGCCAGCAGTGATGTTGTACTAGCGGGAGTGACAGATACGCAGTATTTT.

J is TRBJ1-2 and V is TRBV4-3, with D unclear. This CDR3 is built from 14 residues. CDR1 is LGHNA, CDR2 YSLEER, per germline. V lost 0 bases and J lost 7, with 12 bases in between. The CDR3 is CASSQEVQVGGYTF. Here the CDR3 DNA reads TGCGCCAGCAGCCAAGAAGTGCAGGTCGGTGGCTACACCTTC.

This chain connects TRBV10-3 to TRBJ1-1, with a weak D call TRBD1 (6 bases). V lost 7 bases to trimming and J lost 4 bases, with 13 bases between them. The length of the CDR3 is 13 residues. CDR1 is ENHRY and CDR2 is SYGVKD in the germline V gene. The CDR3: CAIKVQGSTEAFF. In DNA, the CDR3 is TGTGCCATCAAAGTACAGGGTAGCACTGAAGCTTTCTTT.

In DNA, the CDR3 is TGTGCCAGCGCCCGACAGGGGTTGAACACCGGGGAGCTGTTTTTT. Its translation is CASARQGLNTGELFF. The genes are TRBV7-6 and TRBJ2-2; 8 nucleotides agree with TRBD1. Germline CDR1 and CDR2: SGHVS and FNYEAQ. The CDR3 is made up of 15 amino acids. The V and J ends lost 8 bases and 1 base, in that order; junction bases with no gene match: 6.

The chain has TRBV19 and TRBJ1-2; 7 nucleotides align to TRBD1. The germline CDR1 and CDR2 sequences are LNHDA and SQIVND (reference sequence). The length of the CDR3 is 13 residues. With 7 bases clipped from V and 10 bases from J, the junction kept 12 bases outside the gene matches. The CDR3 sequence: CASIQPGQPDYTF. CDR3 coding DNA: TGTGCCAGTATCCAACCGGGACAGCCCGACTACACCTTC. Supplemented by reference TRBV19 and TRBJ1-2, the full variable domain reads DGGITQSPKYLFRKEGQNVTLSCEQNLNHDAMYWYRQDPGQGLRLIYYSQIVNDFQKGDIAEGYSVSREKKESFPLTVTSAQKNPTAFYLCASIQPGQPDYTFGSGTRLTVV.

In its sample, this clone was seen a few times. The V call is TRBV6-6, the J call TRBJ1-4, with 11 positions matching TRBD1. The CDR3 is 15 residues long. Germline CDR1 reads MNHNY; CDR2 reads SVGAGI (reference sequence). J gave up 8 bases and V 6 bases, and 8 bases lay outside the gene matches. As DNA, the CDR3 is TGTGCCAGCAGGCGGACAGGGGGCCATGGGGAAAAACTGTTTTTT. This translates into CASRRTGGHGEKLFF.

The chain carries TRBV30 and TRBJ1-6; possibly TRBD1 for D (5 bases). The CDR3 runs to 13 residues. Per the germline V gene, CDR1 is GTSNPN and CDR2 is SVGIG (reference sequence). Trimming took 1 base from V and 9 from J, leaving 10 bases between them. CDR3 coding DNA: TGTGCCTGGAGTGGACTTACAGGTTCACCCCTCCACTTT. Its protein is CAWSGLTGSPLHF.

V usage is TRBV7-8 and J usage is TRBJ1-1, with D perhaps TRBD1 (5 bases). CDR1 SGHVS and CDR2 FQNEAQ come from the germline V gene. Between the trimmed V and J ends, which lost 0 bases and 4 bases, there was a span of 12 bases. The CDR3 loop spans 15 amino acids. For the CDR3, the DNA is TGTGCCAGCAGCTTAGCGAGCGGGGCCCGCACTGAAGCTTTCTTT. It yields the protein CASSLASGARTEAFF.

This chain joins TRBV6-1 and TRBJ1-5; no clear D gene. The CDR3 covers 15 residues. Germline assignment: CDR1 MNHNS and CDR2 SASEGT. V shed 2 bases and J shed 2 bases, with 10 bases lying between them. The CDR3 bases are TGTGCCAGCAGTGAATGGGAGAGTGGCAATCAGCCCCAGCATTTT. Encoded protein: CASSEWESGNQPQHF.

The chain uses TRBV6-2 or TRBV6-3 and TRBJ1-4, with 9 nucleotides matching TRBD1. The CDR3 has 18 residues. V lost 2 bases to trimming and J lost 4 bases; unmatched junction nucleotides: 11. Germline CDR1 reads MNHEY; CDR2 reads SVGEGT. In DNA, the CDR3 is TGTGCCAGCAGTTACATGTGGACAGGGGATCAGAATAATGAAAAACTGTTTTTT. As protein: CASSYMWTGDQNNEKLFF.

This chain joins TRBV5-4 and TRBJ2-1; TRBD2 matches 10 bases. The V gene's germline CDR1 is SGHNT and CDR2 YYREEE (reference sequence). Trimming at V came to 3 bases and at J to 5 bases, leaving 8 bases not matched to a gene. There are 16 residues in the CDR3. The CDR3 nucleotides are TGTGCCAGCAGCTGGGCCCGGCTAGCGGGGGACAATGAGCAGTTCTTC. It is translated as CASSWARLAGDNEQFF.

V gene TRBV7-2 combines with J gene TRBJ1-5; TRBD1 aligns across 8 bases. The CDR3 is made up of 18 amino acids. The germline V gene encodes CDR1 SGHTA and CDR2 FQGNSA. Unmatched junction bases numbered 7, after V lost 0 bases and J lost 0 bases. This CDR3 reads CASSLALVRGRSNQPQHF. The CDR3 nucleotides read TGTGCCAGCAGCTTAGCGCTGGTCAGGGGGCGTAGCAATCAGCCCCAGCATTTT.

The chain combines TRBV5-4 with TRBJ1-4; D is perhaps TRBD1 (6 bases). The germline V gene has CDR1 SGHNT and CDR2 YYREEE (reference sequence). There are 16 residues in the CDR3. Trimming removed 3 bases from V and 7 bases from J, with 19 bases in between. CDR3 DNA sequence: TGTGCCAGCAGCTCGGGACCACAGGGCGTCGGTGAAAAACTGTTTTTT. Its translation is CASSSGPQGVGEKLFF.

This CDR3 reads CASSVTSGSENEQFF. DNA of the CDR3: TGTGCCAGCAGCGTGACTAGCGGGAGCGAAAATGAGCAGTTCTTC. This chain connects TRBV5-6 to TRBJ2-1; 12 bases are a match to TRBD2. V lost 4 bases, J lost 7 bases, and 6 bases stayed unmatched. The CDR3 sequence is 15 residues long. Germline V gene sequence: CDR1 SGHDT, CDR2 YYEEEE. Variable domain in full (rest from reference TRBV5-6 and TRBJ2-1): DAGVTQSPTHLIKTRGQQVTLRCSPKSGHDTVSWYQQALGQGPQFIFQYYEEEERQRGNFPDRFSGHQFPNYSSELNVNALLLGDSALYLCASSVTSGSENEQFFGPGTRLTVL.

The gene calls are TRBV24-1 and TRBJ1-2; no reliable D call. Trimming took 2 bases from V and 8 from J, leaving 11 bases between them. From germline, CDR1 is KGHDR and CDR2 SFDVKD. This CDR3 is built from 13 residues. Here the CDR3 DNA reads TGTGCCACCAGTGATTCGGCGGCGCAGGGCTACACCTTC. Translating gives CATSDSAAQGYTF.

This chain uses TRBV15 with TRBJ1-5; TRBD1 aligns across 8 bases. The CDR3 is 17 amino acids. The germline CDR1 and CDR2 sequences are LNHNV and YYDKDF (reference sequence). Losses at the gene ends were 4 bases for V and 0 bases for J; bases not matched to a gene: 8. CDR3 sequence: CATSTTGALNSNQPQHF. The DNA of the CDR3 is TGTGCCACCAGCACGACAGGGGCCCTGAATAGCAATCAGCCCCAGCATTTT.